These 9 T cell receptor beta chains were sequenced from one sample in a study of T cell responses to AZD1222 COVID-19 vaccine. Some clones are missing from TCRdb's copy, which holds only in-frame ones; the method was immunoSEQ multiplex PCR. This table has about 160,000 clones, 88% appearing once. The material sequenced was peripheral blood, taken on day 0 of AZD1222 vaccination. These receptors originate from an adult in good health.

The chain combines TRBV29-1 with TRBJ2-7; the D gene could be TRBD1 or TRBD2 (6 bases each). CDR1 is SQVTM, CDR2 ANQGSEA, per germline. This CDR3 is 14 amino acids long. Trimming removed 5 bases from V and 3 bases from J, with 17 bases in between. This chain's CDR3 is CSVKVWGAYYEQYF. CDR3 sequence (DNA): TGCAGCGTTAAGGTTTGGGGGGCTTACTACGAGCAGTACTTC.

The chain is built from TRBV11-3 and TRBJ2-5; maybe TRBD2 (6 bases). CDR1 SGHNT and CDR2 YENEEA come from the germline V gene. V lost 1 base to trimming and J lost 5 bases, with 8 bases between them. The CDR3 consists of 13 residues. CDR3 protein: CASSLGGDETQYF. CDR3 DNA: TGTGCCAGCAGCTTAGGGGGGGATGAGACCCAGTACTTC.

The CDR3 reads CASSEQANYGYTF. In nucleotides, the CDR3 is TGTGCCAGCAGTGAACAAGCTAACTATGGCTACACCTTC. The V call is TRBV6-1, the J call TRBJ1-2, with D hard to call. The germline V gene encodes CDR1 MNHNS and CDR2 SASEGT. This CDR3 comprises 13 residues. The V end was cut by 2 bases, the J end by 0 bases, with 4 bases between.

This clone was counted a single time. The rearrangement uses TRBV19 and TRBJ1-5, with D hard to call. Germline assignment: CDR1 LNHDA and CDR2 SQIVND (reference sequence). The CDR3 totals 15 residues. Trimming removed 5 bases from V and 1 base from J, with 12 bases in between. The CDR3 DNA reads as TGTGCCAGTAGTTCTCTTCTAAGGAGCAATCAGCCCCAGCATTTT. The encoded protein is CASSSLLRSNQPQHF.

The chain uses TRBV28 and TRBJ1-5; no firm D call. Trimming took off 1 base at V and 9 bases at J, with 7 bases between the two ends. From germline, CDR1 is MDHEN and CDR2 SYDVKM. The CDR3 loop spans 12 amino acids. CDR3 nucleotide sequence: TGTGCCAGCAGTTTATATGAGAGGCCCCAGCATTTT. As protein: CASSLYERPQHF. Supplemented by reference TRBV28 and TRBJ1-5, the full variable domain reads DVKVTQSSRYLVKRTGEKVFLECVQDMDHENMFWYRQDPGLGLRLIYFSYDVKMKEKGDIPEGYSVSREKKERFSLILESASTNQTSMYLCASSLYERPQHFGDGTRLSIL.

This sequence joins TRBV7-9 and TRBJ2-7; TRBD2 matches 9 bases. This CDR3 has 18 residues. Trimming took 1 base from V and 1 from J; bases not matched to a gene: 11. Per the germline V gene, CDR1 is SEHNR and CDR2 is FQNEAQ (reference sequence). The CDR3 loop reads CASSLDVSGSVKSYEQYF. In nucleotides, the CDR3 is TGTGCCAGCAGCTTAGACGTTAGCGGGAGCGTAAAGTCCTACGAGCAGTACTTC.

This rearrangement joins TRBV27 to TRBJ1-3, with 7 bases identical to TRBD1. The CDR3 is 19 amino acids. CDR1 MNHEY and CDR2 SMNVEV come from the germline V gene (reference sequence). The CDR3 DNA is TGTGCTTCCTACATAATAGGCAGGGGGACTTTCCCCTCTGGAAACACCATATATTTT. This translates into CASYIIGRGTFPSGNTIYF.

The V call is TRBV25-1, the J call TRBJ1-6, with 7 bases matching TRBD1. The CDR3 runs to 15 residues. The germline V gene encodes CDR1 MGHDK and CDR2 SYGVNS. J gave up 10 bases and V 3 bases, and 9 bases lay outside the gene matches. This chain's CDR3 is CASSDLRQGSSPLHF. CDR3 coding DNA: TGTGCCAGCAGTGATCTAAGACAGGGCTCCTCACCCCTCCACTTT.

The sample holds one count of this clone. The identical CDR3 is also encoded by other nucleotide sequences in the sample. This chain links TRBV5-1 with TRBJ1-1; 8 bases are shared with TRBD1. Trimming removed 4 bases from V and 4 bases from J; junction bases left unmatched: 3. CDR1 is SGHRS, CDR2 YFSETQ, per germline. There are 13 residues in the CDR3. CDR3 region: CASSLQGGTEAFF. The CDR3 nucleotides are TGCGCCAGCAGCCTACAGGGGGGCACTGAAGCTTTCTTT.